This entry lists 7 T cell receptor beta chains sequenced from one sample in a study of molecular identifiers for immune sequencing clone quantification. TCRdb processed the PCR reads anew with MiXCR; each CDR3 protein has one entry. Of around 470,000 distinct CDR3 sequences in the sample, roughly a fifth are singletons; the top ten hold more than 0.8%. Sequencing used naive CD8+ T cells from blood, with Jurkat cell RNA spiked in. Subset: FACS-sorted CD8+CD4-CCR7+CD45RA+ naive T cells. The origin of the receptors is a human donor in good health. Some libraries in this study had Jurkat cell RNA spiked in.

CDR3 protein: CASSQDPATNYGYTF. The CDR3 DNA sequence: TGCGCCAGCAGCCAAGATCCGGCGACAAACTATGGCTACACCTTC. This rearrangement joins TRBV4-3 to TRBJ1-2; D gene uncertain. CDR3 length: 15 amino acids. Germline loops: CDR1 LGHNA, CDR2 YSLEER. V was pared by 0 bases and J by 2 bases, with 10 bases between.

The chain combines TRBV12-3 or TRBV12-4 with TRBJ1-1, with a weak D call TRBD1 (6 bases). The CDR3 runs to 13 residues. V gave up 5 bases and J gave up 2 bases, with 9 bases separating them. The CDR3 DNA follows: TGTGCCAGCAGTAGACAGGACAACACTGAAGCTTTCTTT. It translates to CASSRQDNTEAFF.

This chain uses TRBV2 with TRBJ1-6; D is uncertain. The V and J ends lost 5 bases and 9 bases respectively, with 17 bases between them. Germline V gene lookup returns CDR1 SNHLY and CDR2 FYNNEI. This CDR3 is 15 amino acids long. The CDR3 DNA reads TGTGCCAGCAGTACCCGGGAGGGTTTGGGTTCACCCCTCCACTTT. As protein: CASSTREGLGSPLHF.

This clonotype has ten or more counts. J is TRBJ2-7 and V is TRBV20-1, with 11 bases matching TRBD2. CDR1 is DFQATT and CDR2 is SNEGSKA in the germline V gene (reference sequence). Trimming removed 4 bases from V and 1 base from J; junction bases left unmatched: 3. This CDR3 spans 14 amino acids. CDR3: CSAKTSGSSYEQYF. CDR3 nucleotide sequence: TGCAGTGCTAAAACTAGCGGGAGTTCCTACGAGCAGTACTTC.

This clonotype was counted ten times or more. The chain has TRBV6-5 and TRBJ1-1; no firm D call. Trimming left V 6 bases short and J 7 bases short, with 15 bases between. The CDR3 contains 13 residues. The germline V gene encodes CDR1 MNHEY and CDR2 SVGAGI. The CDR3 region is CASSPRADLEAFF. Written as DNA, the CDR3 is TGTGCCAGCAGCCCCCGGGCCGATCTTGAAGCTTTCTTT.

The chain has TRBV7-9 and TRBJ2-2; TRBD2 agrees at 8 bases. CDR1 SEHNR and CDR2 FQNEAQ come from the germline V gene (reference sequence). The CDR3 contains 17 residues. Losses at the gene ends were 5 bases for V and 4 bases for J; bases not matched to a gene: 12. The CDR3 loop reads CASSPTSGHSTTGELFF. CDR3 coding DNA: TGTGCCAGCAGCCCCACTAGCGGCCATTCAACCACCGGGGAGCTGTTTTTT.

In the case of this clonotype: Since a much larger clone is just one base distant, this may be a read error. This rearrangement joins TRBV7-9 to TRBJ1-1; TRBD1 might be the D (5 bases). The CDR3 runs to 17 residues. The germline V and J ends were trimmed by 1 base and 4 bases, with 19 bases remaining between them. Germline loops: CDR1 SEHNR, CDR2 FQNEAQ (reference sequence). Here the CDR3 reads CASSLVCLMGVRTEAFF. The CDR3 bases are TGTGCCAGCAGCTTAGTCTGCCTGATGGGGGTCCGCACTGAAGCTTTCTTT.